This entry describes one T cell receptor beta chain. What it binds is unknown. The CDR3 length is 13 residues. The V end was cut by 5 bases, the J end by 4 bases, with 14 bases between. CDR1 is DFQATT, CDR2 SNEGSKA, per germline (reference sequence). The data derive from a study of T cell repertoires in cytomegalovirus infection. Study-wide context: TCR beta signatures that were public indicated CMV infection and matching HLA type. Points from the study as a whole: What dominated the ex vivo response were HLA-C-restricted CMV-specific TCR beta clonotypes. Public TCR beta family frequency separated CMV-and-HLA carriers, including in an independent cohort.

TCRdb ran MiXCR on the reads and lists one entry per CDR3 protein. The table records more than 140,000 distinct CDR3 sequences, about 6% of them present only once. The chain joins TRBV20-1 to TRBJ2-5, with a tentative D call TRBD2 (6 bases). The receptor's source is a human donor in good health (CMV status not recorded). Some clones in this sample may be carry-over from other donors' samples. The source material was PBMCs. CDR3 nucleotides: TGCAGTGCTCGGGACTGGAGCGGAGAGACCCAGTACTTC. It yields the protein CSARDWSGETQYF.